Listed below are T cell receptor beta chains from one sample, sequenced in a study of T-cell reconstitution after alpha-beta-depleted transplantation in children. TCRdb recomputed calls from the PCR reads with MiXCR, one row per CDR3 protein. The sample has around 140,000 distinct CDR3 sequences; 8.5% to 10% are singletons. This specimen was PBMCs, mostly from graft donor cells, taken 180 days after TCRalphabeta/CD19-depleted stem cell transplant. Every receptor here comes from a female patient aged 2-15 years who had a stem cell transplant for congenital amegakaryocytic thrombocytopenia, so the T cells may come from the graft donor. Both conserved end residues are part of each CDR3. D genes are given only for firm matches. Only part of the rows carry a size: once, few, many, or a class if the clone is expanded.

clone size: NA; D gene: NA; V gene: TRBV20-1; J gene: TRBJ1-6; CDR3 DNA: TGCAGTGCCCACTGGCGGGGGGGGTTGGATTCACCCCTCCACTTT; CDR3 protein: CSAHWRGGLDSPLHF
clone size: many; D gene: NA; V gene: TRBV6-5; J gene: TRBJ2-7; CDR3 DNA: TGTGCCAGCTCGGTCGAACTCGGTTACGAGCAGTACTTC; CDR3 protein: CASSVELGYEQYF
clone size: many; D gene: NA; V gene: TRBV7-2; J gene: TRBJ2-3; CDR3 DNA: TGTGCCAGCAGCTTAGCGAGATCGAACACAGATACGCAGTATTTT; CDR3 protein: CASSLARSNTDTQYF
clone size: NA; D gene: NA; V gene: TRBV15; J gene: TRBJ1-6; CDR3 DNA: TGTGCCTCCAGCAGAGATCCTAGGGGCAGGTCACCCCTCCACTTT; CDR3 protein: CASSRDPRGRSPLHF
clone size: many; D gene: NA; V gene: TRBV5-6; J gene: TRBJ1-5; CDR3 DNA: TGTGCCAGCAGCTTGACAGGCTCGCCTGAACTTAATCAGCCCCAGCATTTT; CDR3 protein: CASSLTGSPELNQPQHF
clone size: NA; D gene: TRBD1; V gene: TRBV11-2; J gene: TRBJ2-5; CDR3 DNA: TGTGCCAGCAGCTCCCCGGACAGGGGGCGCGGGGAGACCCAGTACTTC; CDR3 protein: CASSSPDRGRGETQYF
clone size: NA; D gene: TRBD2; V gene: TRBV20-1; J gene: TRBJ2-1; CDR3 DNA: TGCAGTGCTATCGCGGCTAGCGGGATGGCCAATGAGCAGTTCTTC; CDR3 protein: CSAIAASGMANEQFF
clone size: many; D gene: TRBD1; V gene: TRBV27; J gene: TRBJ1-5; CDR3 DNA: TGTGCCAGCAGTTCCGAACTATGGGAGGGGGCGCAGCCCCAGCATTTT; CDR3 protein: CASSSELWEGAQPQHF
clone size: few; D gene: TRBD1; V gene: TRBV28; J gene: TRBJ2-7; CDR3 DNA: TGTGCCAGCAGTCTCGGGACAGGGTGGGTGGCCTACGAGCAGTACTTC; CDR3 protein: CASSLGTGWVAYEQYF
clone size: NA; D gene: NA; V gene: TRBV25-1; J gene: TRBJ2-5; CDR3 DNA: TGTGCCAGCAGTGAATTGCACAGCCCACCCTACCAAGAGACCCAGTACTTC; CDR3 protein: CASSELHSPPYQETQYF
clone size: NA; D gene: NA; V gene: TRBV13; J gene: TRBJ2-1; CDR3 DNA: TGTGCCAGCAGCCCCGGCCTTTCGGCGGGAACCTACAATGAGCAGTTCTTC; CDR3 protein: CASSPGLSAGTYNEQFF
clone size: few; D gene: TRBD2; V gene: TRBV6-5; J gene: TRBJ2-7; CDR3 DNA: TGTGCCAGCAGTACTAGGACTAGCGGCTCCTACGAGCAGTACTTC; CDR3 protein: CASSTRTSGSYEQYF
clone size: many; D gene: TRBD1; V gene: TRBV7-9; J gene: TRBJ1-2; CDR3 DNA: TGTGCCAGCAGCTTCGATAACAGGGGAGACGGCTACACCTTC; CDR3 protein: CASSFDNRGDGYTF
clone size: NA; D gene: NA; V gene: TRBV3-1; J gene: TRBJ2-1; CDR3 DNA: TGTGCCACCAGCCAAGAGGGGACCGGGAGTTTATTCAATGAGCAGTTCTTC; CDR3 protein: CATSQEGTGSLFNEQFF
clone size: NA; D gene: NA; V gene: TRBV30; J gene: TRBJ1-1; CDR3 DNA: TGTGCCTGGAATCGTCGGGGGGCAATGAACACTGAAGCTTTCTTT; CDR3 protein: CAWNRRGAMNTEAFF
clone size: many; D gene: NA; V gene: TRBV20-1; J gene: TRBJ2-6; CDR3 DNA: TGCAGTGTAGGGCACTCTGGGGCCAACGTCCTGACTTTC; CDR3 protein: CSVGHSGANVLTF